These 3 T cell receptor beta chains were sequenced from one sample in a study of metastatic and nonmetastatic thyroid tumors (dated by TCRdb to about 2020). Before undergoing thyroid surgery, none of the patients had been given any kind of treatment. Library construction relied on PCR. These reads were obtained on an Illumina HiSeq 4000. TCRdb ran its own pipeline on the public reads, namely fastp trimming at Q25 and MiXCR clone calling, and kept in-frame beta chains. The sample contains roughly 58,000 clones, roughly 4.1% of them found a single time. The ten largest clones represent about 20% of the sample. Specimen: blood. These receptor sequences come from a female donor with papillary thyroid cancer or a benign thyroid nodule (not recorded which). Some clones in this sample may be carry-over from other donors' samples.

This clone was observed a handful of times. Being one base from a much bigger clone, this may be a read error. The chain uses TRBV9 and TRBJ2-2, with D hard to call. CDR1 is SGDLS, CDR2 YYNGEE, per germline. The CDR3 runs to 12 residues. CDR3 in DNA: TGTGTCAGCAGCGTAAATGAGATGGAGCTGTTTTTT. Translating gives CVSSVNEMELFF.

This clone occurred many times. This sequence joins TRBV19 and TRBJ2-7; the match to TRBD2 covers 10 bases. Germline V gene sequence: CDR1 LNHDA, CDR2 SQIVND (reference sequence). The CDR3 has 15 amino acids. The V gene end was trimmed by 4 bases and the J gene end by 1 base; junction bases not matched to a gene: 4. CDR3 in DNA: TGTGCCAGTAGTACCCTAGCGGGAGTATCCTACGAGCAGTACTTC. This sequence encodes CASSTLAGVSYEQYF.

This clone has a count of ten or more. CDR3: CASSQTETEAFF. CDR3 nucleotide sequence: TGTGCCAGCAGCCAAACAGAGACTGAAGCTTTCTTT. The rearrangement joins TRBV4-2 to TRBJ1-1; D is unclear. The V end was cut by 2 bases, the J end by 5 bases, with 6 bases between. The germline CDR1 and CDR2 sequences are LGHNA and YNFKEQ. The CDR3 contains 12 residues.